The 24 T cell receptor beta chains presented below share a single source sample, sequenced in a study of blood T cell repertoires in COVID-19. Generated by immunoSEQ multiplex PCR, the TCRdb table keeps only in-frame clones and is missing some. The sample consists of 250,000 to 300,000 clones, roughly 86% of them appearing once. The sequenced material came from peripheral blood. Source of these receptors: a woman in her 30s with COVID-19, enrolled during active disease.

This clone appeared once. The chain uses TRBV6-5 and TRBJ2-1; the D gene is possibly TRBD2 (5 bases). The CDR3 contains 14 residues. The V gene lost 6 bases and the J gene lost 12 bases, with 21 bases spanning the gap. Per the germline V gene, CDR1 is MNHEY and CDR2 is SVGAGI. CDR3 sequence: CASSHGGHWLRQFF. CDR3 DNA: TGTGCCAGCAGCCACGGAGGCCATTGGCTTAGGCAGTTCTTC.

This rearrangement joins TRBV2 to TRBJ1-5, with a possible D match to TRBD1 (5 bases). CDR1 and CDR2 (germline): SNHLY, FYNNEI. This CDR3 is 16 amino acids long. Trimming cost V 4 bases and J 3 bases, with 16 bases left between them. This chain's CDR3 is CASSGQGRVTNQPQHF. CDR3 nucleotides: TGTGCCAGCAGTGGGCAGGGCAGAGTTACCAATCAGCCCCAGCATTTT.

V gene TRBV5-4 combines with J gene TRBJ1-1; the match to TRBD1 covers 10 bases. The V segment lost 4 bases and the J segment 3 bases; nucleotides outside the gene matches: 3. The CDR3 loop spans 14 amino acids. CDR1 is SGHNT and CDR2 is YYREEE in the germline V gene (reference sequence). CDR3 in amino acids: CASSPGTGDTEAFF. In DNA form, the CDR3 reads TGTGCCAGCAGCCCAGGGACAGGGGACACTGAAGCTTTCTTT.

The J gene is TRBJ1-5, the V gene TRBV7-9, with 7 bases aligning to TRBD1. Germline V gene lookup returns CDR1 SEHNR and CDR2 FQNEAQ (reference sequence). The trim removed 8 bases at V and 3 bases at J, leaving 7 bases unmatched. The CDR3 has 14 amino acids. CDR3 sequence (DNA): TGTGCCAGCTCCCTTGGGACAGACAATCAGCCCCAGCATTTT. This sequence encodes CASSLGTDNQPQHF.

This clone was recorded once. The CDR3 DNA reads TGCAGTGCTAGTCTGGGGCCTGAAGCTTTCTTT. It yields the protein CSASLGPEAFF. This sequence joins TRBV20-1 and TRBJ1-1; D is possibly TRBD1 (5 bases). The CDR3 consists of 11 residues. V gave up 3 bases and J gave up 6 bases, with 8 bases separating them. Germline V gene lookup returns CDR1 DFQATT and CDR2 SNEGSKA (reference sequence).

The chain carries TRBV6-5 and TRBJ1-1; D is undetermined. V was cut by 7 bases and J by 1 base, with 7 bases left in between. This CDR3 has 12 amino acids. From germline, CDR1 is MNHEY and CDR2 SVGAGI. The CDR3 bases are TGTGCCAGCACGGGGTCGAACACTGAAGCTTTCTTT. Translated: CASTGSNTEAFF.

The CDR3 coding sequence is TGTGCCAGCAGCTTGAAAGGGGGCGAGCAGTACTTC. Translating it yields CASSLKGGEQYF. The chain has TRBV5-4 and TRBJ2-7; tentative D call: TRBD1 (6 bases). V gave up 1 base and J gave up 6 bases, with 8 bases separating them. The CDR3 has 12 residues. Looked up from germline, CDR1 is SGHNT and CDR2 is YYREEE (reference sequence).

The chain couples TRBV21-1 to TRBJ1-2. TRBV21-1 represents a pseudogene. CDR3 length equals 15 residues. DNA for the CDR3: TGTGCCAGCAGCAAAGTTCGGTTAGAAGACTATGGCTACACCTTC. This sequence encodes CASSKVRLEDYGYTF.

The chain carries TRBV5-6 and TRBJ1-6; 7 bases match TRBD1. The CDR3 is 13 amino acids. J lost 8 bases, V lost 8 bases, and 7 bases had no gene match. Germline values: CDR1 SGHDT, CDR2 YYEEEE. CDR3: CASTQGIHSPLHF. The DNA of the CDR3 is TGTGCCAGTACACAGGGGATTCATTCACCCCTCCACTTT. Complete variable domain (other parts from reference TRBV5-6 and TRBJ1-6): DAGVTQSPTHLIKTRGQQVTLRCSPKSGHDTVSWYQQALGQGPQFIFQYYEEEERQRGNFPDRFSGHQFPNYSSELNVNALLLGDSALYLCASTQGIHSPLHFGNGTRLTVT.

This CDR3 is CASSDRVANEKLFF. In DNA, the CDR3 is TGTGCCAGTAGTGACAGGGTGGCTAATGAAAAACTGTTTTTT. This chain links TRBV19 with TRBJ1-4; 7 nucleotides align to TRBD1. The V and J ends lost 5 bases and 3 bases, in that order; junction bases with no gene match: 3. CDR1 LNHDA and CDR2 SQIVND come from the germline V gene (reference sequence). This CDR3 is built from 14 residues.

A few counts support this clone. The rearrangement uses TRBV2 and TRBJ1-5; tentative D call: TRBD1 (5 bases). There are 15 residues in the CDR3. CDR1 is SNHLY and CDR2 is FYNNEI in the germline V gene. V was shortened by 6 bases and J by 1 base, with 13 bases between the two germline ends. This chain's CDR3 is CASRGQSLSNQPQHF. The CDR3 DNA sequence: TGTGCCAGCAGGGGGCAGTCTCTAAGCAATCAGCCCCAGCATTTT.

V is TRBV11-3 and J is TRBJ2-1; 7 nucleotides agree with TRBD2. The CDR3 spans 16 residues. Germline CDR1 SGHNT, CDR2 YENEEA. V gave up 3 bases and J gave up 3 bases; unmatched junction bases: 8. The CDR3 loop is CASSFRSGAYYNEQFF. The CDR3 DNA reads TGTGCCAGCAGCTTCCGAAGCGGGGCCTACTACAATGAGCAGTTCTTC.

This chain uses TRBV6-1 with TRBJ1-6; 10 positions match TRBD1. This CDR3 spans 15 amino acids. Germline CDR1 is MNHNS and CDR2 is SASEGT. V was clipped by 2 bases and J by 11 bases; unmatched bases: 6. The CDR3 DNA follows: TGTGCCAGCAGTGAACCGGGACAGGGGACGCCACCCCTCCACTTT. Translated, it gives CASSEPGQGTPPLHF.

This chain links TRBV7-7 with TRBJ2-2, with a weak D call TRBD1 (5 bases). This CDR3 region has 16 residues. V dropped 2 bases and J dropped 5 bases, with 15 bases sitting between them. The V gene's germline CDR1 is SSHAT and CDR2 FNYEAQ (reference sequence). CDR3 DNA sequence: TGTGCCAGCAGCTTACTCTGGGGCGCTTCGACCGGGGAGCTGTTTTTT. Protein product: CASSLLWGASTGELFF. The whole variable domain, filled in from reference TRBV7-7 and TRBJ2-2, reads GAGVSQSPRYKVTKRGQDVTLRCDPISSHATLYWYQQALGQGPEFLTYFNYEAQPDKSGLPSDRFSAERPEGSISTLTIQRTEQRDSAMYRCASSLLWGASTGELFFGEGSRLTVL.

The chain links TRBV4-1 to TRBJ1-5, with no clear D. V dropped 4 bases and J dropped 6 bases, with 19 bases sitting between them. The germline gives CDR1 MGHRA, CDR2 YSYEKL. This CDR3 is built from 16 residues. CDR3 nucleotide sequence: TGCGCCAGCAGCCCCACCGGGGAGGGTTGGGGTCAGCCCCAGCATTTT. Protein product: CASSPTGEGWGQPQHF.

This sequence joins TRBV6-5 and TRBJ1-1; D not certain. CDR1 is MNHEY and CDR2 is SVGAGI in the germline V gene. The CDR3 is made up of 13 amino acids. Deletions cut 8 bases from V and 1 base from J, with 11 bases between. The DNA for the CDR3 is TGTGCCAGCTCGGGAACTCAGAACACTGAAGCTTTCTTT. The encoded protein is CASSGTQNTEAFF.

The chain couples TRBV3-1 (or the pseudogene TRBV3-2) to TRBJ2-7, with TRBD2 as a possible D gene (5 bases). This CDR3 region has 13 residues. V was trimmed by 4 bases and J by 5 bases, leaving 12 bases between them. Germline V gene data show CDR1 as LGHDT and CDR2 as YNNKEL (reference sequence). The CDR3: CASSLPGIHEQYF. For the CDR3, the DNA is TGTGCCAGCAGCCTCCCGGGAATACACGAGCAGTACTTC.

This chain joins TRBV6-5 and TRBJ2-1; 8 bases match TRBD2. There are 15 residues in the CDR3. V lost 1 base and J lost 5; bases outside the gene matches: 4. Looked up from germline, CDR1 is MNHEY and CDR2 is SVGAGI. Here the CDR3 reads CASSYWAGGNNEQFF. The CDR3 DNA reads TGTGCCAGCAGTTACTGGGCGGGGGGAAACAATGAGCAGTTCTTC.

The genes are TRBV19 and TRBJ1-5, with D unresolved. This CDR3 has 13 amino acids. Per the germline V gene, CDR1 is LNHDA and CDR2 is SQIVND (reference sequence). Trimming cost V 1 base and J 6 bases, with 7 bases left between them. The CDR3: CASSIGVSQPQHF. The CDR3 region has the DNA TGTGCCAGTAGTATAGGAGTATCTCAGCCCCAGCATTTT.

V usage is TRBV30 and J usage is TRBJ1-5; D is perhaps TRBD1 (6 bases). Germline lookup yields CDR1 GTSNPN and CDR2 SVGIG (reference sequence). CDR3 length equals 13 residues. V lost 3 bases to trimming and J lost 7 bases, with 13 bases between them. The CDR3 sequence is CAWSTGMGQPQHF. Written as DNA, the CDR3 is TGTGCCTGGAGCACAGGGATGGGACAGCCCCAGCATTTT.

This chain uses TRBV10-2 with TRBJ2-7; 10 bases line up with TRBD1. CDR1 and CDR2 from the germline V gene are WSHSY and SAAADI. CDR3 length equals 13 residues. V trimming: 6 bases; J trimming: 4 bases; junction bases outside the gene matches: 3. This CDR3 is CASRGTGEYEQYF. The CDR3 coding sequence is TGCGCCAGCAGAGGGACAGGGGAATACGAGCAGTACTTC.

The chain joins TRBV12-3 or TRBV12-4 to TRBJ1-5; the D is unclear. Trimming took off 1 base at V and 5 bases at J, with 6 bases between the two ends. The CDR3 has 13 residues. The CDR3 here is CASSLVGDQPQHF. The CDR3 nucleotides are TGTGCCAGCAGTTTAGTCGGGGATCAGCCCCAGCATTTT.

The V call is TRBV3-1 (or the pseudogene TRBV3-2), the J call TRBJ1-2; D gene unclear. With 6 bases removed from V and 4 bases from J, the gap between germline ends came to 9 bases. CDR3 size: 12 residues. Germline-derived CDR1 and CDR2 are LGHDT and YNNKEL (reference sequence). CDR3 protein: CASSLVGYGYTF. The DNA for the CDR3 is TGTGCCAGCAGTCTCGTCGGCTATGGCTACACCTTC.

This clone was seen a few times. The chain has TRBV14 and TRBJ2-7, with 9 nucleotides matching TRBD2. Per the germline V gene, CDR1 is SGHDN and CDR2 is FVKESK. CDR3 length equals 17 residues. With V trimmed by 0 bases and J by 5 bases, 11 bases remained unmatched. For the CDR3, the DNA is TGTGCCAGCAGCCAAGATTTGGGCGGGGGGGCCAGAGACGAGCAGTACTTC. Amino acid sequence: CASSQDLGGGARDEQYF.